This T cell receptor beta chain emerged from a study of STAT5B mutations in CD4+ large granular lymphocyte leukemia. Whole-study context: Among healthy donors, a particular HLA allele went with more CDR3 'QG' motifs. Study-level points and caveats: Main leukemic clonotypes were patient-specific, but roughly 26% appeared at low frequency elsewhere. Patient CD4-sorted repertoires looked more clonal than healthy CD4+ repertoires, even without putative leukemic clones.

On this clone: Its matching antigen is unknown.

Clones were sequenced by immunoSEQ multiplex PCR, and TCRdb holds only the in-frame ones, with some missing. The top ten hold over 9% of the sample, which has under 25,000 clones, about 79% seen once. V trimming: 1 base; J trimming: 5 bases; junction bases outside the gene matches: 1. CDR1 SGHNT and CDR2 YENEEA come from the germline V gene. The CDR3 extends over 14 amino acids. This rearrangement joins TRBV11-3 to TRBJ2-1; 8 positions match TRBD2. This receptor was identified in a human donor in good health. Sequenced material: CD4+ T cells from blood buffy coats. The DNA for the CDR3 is TGTGCCAGCAGCTTAGGACTAGCGAACAATGAGCAGTTCTTC. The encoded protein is CASSLGLANNEQFF.